The next 5 T cell receptor beta chains were all read from a single sample in a study of blood T cell repertoires in COVID-19. TCRdb's copy holds only in-frame clones and misses some; the assay was immunoSEQ multiplex PCR. The sample has 350,000 to 400,000 clones; 90% are singletons. Material: peripheral blood. The origin of the receptors is a young man with active or convalescent COVID-19.

J is TRBJ1-2 and V is TRBV6-6; no reliable D call. Germline CDR1 and CDR2: MNHNY and SVGAGI (reference sequence). The CDR3 loop spans 15 amino acids. The ends were cut back, 0 bases at V and 1 base at J, with 9 bases in the middle. The CDR3 region has the DNA TGTGCCAGCAGTTACTCCTCCAGGTTTAACTATGGCTACACCTTC. Amino acid sequence: CASSYSSRFNYGYTF.

V gene TRBV6-5 combines with J gene TRBJ1-4; D is perhaps TRBD1 (5 bases). CDR3 length: 14 amino acids. Per the germline V gene, CDR1 is MNHEY and CDR2 is SVGAGI. V lost 4 bases to trimming and J lost 8 bases, with 14 bases between them. The CDR3 is CASSWGGLGEKLFF. CDR3 DNA sequence: TGTGCCAGCAGTTGGGGGGGTTTGGGAGAAAAACTGTTTTTT.

This chain connects TRBV19 to TRBJ1-5; D is undetermined. This CDR3 is 14 amino acids long. V lost 3 bases to trimming and J lost 4 bases, with 10 bases between them. Germline V lookup: CDR1 LNHDA, CDR2 SQIVND (reference sequence). This CDR3 reads CASSIMGGNQPQHF. As DNA, the CDR3 is TGTGCCAGTAGTATCATGGGAGGGAATCAGCCCCAGCATTTT.

V is TRBV3-1 (or the pseudogene TRBV3-2) and J is TRBJ1-1; a weak D match, TRBD1 (5 bases). Germline V CDR1 and CDR2: LGHDT, YNNKEL (reference sequence). Trimming took 4 bases from V and 4 from J, leaving 10 bases between them. The CDR3 totals 13 residues. As DNA, the CDR3 is TGTGCCAGCAGCCCCTGGGGGGGCACTGAAGCTTTCTTT. Its translation is CASSPWGGTEAFF.

The chain has TRBV6-5 and TRBJ1-1; tentatively, D is TRBD1 (6 bases). This CDR3 spans 14 amino acids. V was shortened by 7 bases and J by 1 base, with 13 bases between the two germline ends. Looked up from germline, CDR1 is MNHEY and CDR2 is SVGAGI. The CDR3 bases are TGTGCCAGCAATAGCGCGACAGGGAACACTGAAGCTTTCTTT. Protein sequence: CASNSATGNTEAFF.